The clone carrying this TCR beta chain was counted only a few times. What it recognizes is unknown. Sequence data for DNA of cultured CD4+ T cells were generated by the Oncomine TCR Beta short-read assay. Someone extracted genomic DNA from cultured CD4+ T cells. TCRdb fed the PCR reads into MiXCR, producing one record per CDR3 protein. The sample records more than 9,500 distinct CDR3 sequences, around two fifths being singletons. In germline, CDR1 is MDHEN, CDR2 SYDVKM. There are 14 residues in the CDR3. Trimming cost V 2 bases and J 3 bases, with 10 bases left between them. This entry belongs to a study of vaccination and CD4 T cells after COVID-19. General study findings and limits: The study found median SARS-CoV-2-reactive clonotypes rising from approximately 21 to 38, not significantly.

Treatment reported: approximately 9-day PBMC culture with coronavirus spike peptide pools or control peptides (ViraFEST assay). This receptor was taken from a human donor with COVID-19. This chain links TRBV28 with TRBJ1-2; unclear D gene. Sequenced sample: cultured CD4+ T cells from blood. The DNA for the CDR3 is TGTGCCAGCAGTTTACCAGCAGTATACTATGGCTACACCTTC. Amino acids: CASSLPAVYYGYTF.